This TCR beta chain was found in a study of CD8+ T cells in alopecia areata. Overall study findings and caveats: Tofacitinib delivered significant drops in scalp clonality and in expanded CD8+ clones among the top 100. Sequencing of scalp tissue also captures the resident alphabeta T cells of normal skin.

RNA extraction and reverse transcription yielded cDNA as sequencing template. The table came from immunoSEQ multiplex PCR; TCRdb's copy has only in-frame clones and leaves some out. The sample consists of approximately 43,000 clones, less than 70% of them appearing once. Comments on this clone: Its target is unknown.

Treatment reported: oral pan-JAK inhibitor, 5-10 mg twice daily. Germline assignment: CDR1 MNHEY and CDR2 SMNVEV (reference sequence). This CDR3 is 14 amino acids long. Trimming took off 4 bases at V and 4 bases at J, with 11 bases between the two ends. The sequence was collected from a human donor with alopecia areata. The sequencing here drew on CD8+ T cells sorted from blood, taken at week 4, from a patient treated with tofacitinib. The genes are TRBV27 and TRBJ2-1, with a weak D call TRBD1 (5 bases). CDR3 in amino acids: CASSWTSPYNEQFF. CDR3 nucleotide sequence: TGTGCCAGCAGTTGGACATCCCCTTACAATGAGCAGTTCTTC.